The subject of this entry is one T cell receptor (beta chain). Original methodology: Scientists estimated how many nucleated cells there were by amplifying reference gene primers. Sequencing used immunoSEQ multiplex PCR; TCRdb keeps in-frame clones, though not all of them. Clone size and V and J calls were adopted from that table, with D and trimming inferred from the DNA. The table shows about 140,000 clones, with roughly 88% occurring only once. The data are from a study of blood T cell repertoires in COVID-19. Overall study: Researchers got acute and convalescent COVID-19 samples from the United States, Italy and Spain.

The sequence was collected from a woman aged 60-75 years with acute or convalescent COVID-19. Sequencing was performed on peripheral blood.

CDR3 in DNA: TGTGCCAGCAGAGGGGGGGAGAATAGCAATCAGCCCCAGCATTTT. Amino acids: CASRGGENSNQPQHF. The chain combines TRBV27 with TRBJ1-5, with D possibly being TRBD1 (6 bases). The CDR3 loop spans 15 amino acids. Germline loops: CDR1 MNHEY, CDR2 SMNVEV (reference sequence). Deletions cut 6 bases from V and 0 bases from J, with 12 bases between.